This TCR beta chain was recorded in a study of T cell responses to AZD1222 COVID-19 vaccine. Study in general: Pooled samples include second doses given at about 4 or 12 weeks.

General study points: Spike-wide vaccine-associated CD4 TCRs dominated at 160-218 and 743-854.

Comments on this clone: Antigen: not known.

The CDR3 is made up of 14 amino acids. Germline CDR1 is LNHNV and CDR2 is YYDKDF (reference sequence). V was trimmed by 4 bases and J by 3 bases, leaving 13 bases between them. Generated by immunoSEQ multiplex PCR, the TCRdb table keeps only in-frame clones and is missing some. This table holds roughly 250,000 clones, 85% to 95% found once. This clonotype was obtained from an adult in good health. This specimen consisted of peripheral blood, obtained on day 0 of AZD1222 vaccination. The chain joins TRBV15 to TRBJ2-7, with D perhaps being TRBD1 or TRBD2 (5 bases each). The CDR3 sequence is CATSTGPGVYEQYF. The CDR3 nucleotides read TGTGCCACCAGCACGGGACCCGGCGTCTACGAGCAGTACTTC.